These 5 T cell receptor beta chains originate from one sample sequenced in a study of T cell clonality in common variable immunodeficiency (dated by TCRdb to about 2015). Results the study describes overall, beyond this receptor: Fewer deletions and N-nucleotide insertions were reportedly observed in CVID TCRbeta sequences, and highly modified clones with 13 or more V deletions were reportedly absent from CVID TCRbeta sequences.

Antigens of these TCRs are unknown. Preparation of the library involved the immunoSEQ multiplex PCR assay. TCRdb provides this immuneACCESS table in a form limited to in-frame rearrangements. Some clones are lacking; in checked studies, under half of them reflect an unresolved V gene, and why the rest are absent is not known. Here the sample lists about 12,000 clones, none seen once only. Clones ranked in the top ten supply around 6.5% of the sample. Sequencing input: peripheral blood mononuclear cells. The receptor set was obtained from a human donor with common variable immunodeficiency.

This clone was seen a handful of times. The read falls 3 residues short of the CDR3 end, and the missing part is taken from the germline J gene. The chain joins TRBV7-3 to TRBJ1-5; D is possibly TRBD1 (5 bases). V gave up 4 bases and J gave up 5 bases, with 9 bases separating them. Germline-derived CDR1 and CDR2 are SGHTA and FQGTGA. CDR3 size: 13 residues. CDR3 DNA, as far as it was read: TGTGCCAGCAGCTCAGGCAGGGATCAGCCC. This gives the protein CASSSGRDQP. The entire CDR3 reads CASSSGRDQPQHF.

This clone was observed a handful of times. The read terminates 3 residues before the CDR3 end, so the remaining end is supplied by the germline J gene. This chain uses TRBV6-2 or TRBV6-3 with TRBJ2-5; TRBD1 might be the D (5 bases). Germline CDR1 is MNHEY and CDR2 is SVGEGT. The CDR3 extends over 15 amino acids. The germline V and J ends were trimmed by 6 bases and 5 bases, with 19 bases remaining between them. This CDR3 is CASSPLGQGVETQYF. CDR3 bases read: TGTGCCAGCAGCCCTTTGGGCCAGGGCGTCGAGACC.

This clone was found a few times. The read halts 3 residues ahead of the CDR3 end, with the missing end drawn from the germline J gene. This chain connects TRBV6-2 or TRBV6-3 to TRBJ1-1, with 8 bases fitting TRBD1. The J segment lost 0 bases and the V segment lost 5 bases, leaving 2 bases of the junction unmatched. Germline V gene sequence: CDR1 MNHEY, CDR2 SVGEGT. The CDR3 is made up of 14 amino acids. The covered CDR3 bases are TGTGCCAGCAGTACAGGGGGGCTGAACACTGAA. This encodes CASSTGGLNTE. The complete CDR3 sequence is CASSTGGLNTEAFF.

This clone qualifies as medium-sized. The CDR3 reads CASSLRLGQGIDTQYF. The part of the CDR3 DNA that was read is TGCGCCAGCAGCCTAAGATTGGGACAGGGAATAGATACG. The rearrangement joins TRBV5-1 to TRBJ2-3, with TRBD1 matching over 9 bases. Sequencing ends 3 residues short of the CDR3 end; the germline J gene provides the rest. The CDR3 length is 16 residues. The germline V gene has CDR1 SGHRS and CDR2 YFSETQ. J gave up 5 bases and V 4 bases, and 11 bases lay outside the gene matches.

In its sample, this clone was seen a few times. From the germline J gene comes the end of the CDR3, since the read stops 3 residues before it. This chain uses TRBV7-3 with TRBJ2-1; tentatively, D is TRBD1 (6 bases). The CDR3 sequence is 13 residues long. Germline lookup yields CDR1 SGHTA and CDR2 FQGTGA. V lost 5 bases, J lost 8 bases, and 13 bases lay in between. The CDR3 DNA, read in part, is TGTGCCAGCAGCCCACAGGGTCAGGATGAG. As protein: CASSPQGQDE. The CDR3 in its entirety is CASSPQGQDEQFF.